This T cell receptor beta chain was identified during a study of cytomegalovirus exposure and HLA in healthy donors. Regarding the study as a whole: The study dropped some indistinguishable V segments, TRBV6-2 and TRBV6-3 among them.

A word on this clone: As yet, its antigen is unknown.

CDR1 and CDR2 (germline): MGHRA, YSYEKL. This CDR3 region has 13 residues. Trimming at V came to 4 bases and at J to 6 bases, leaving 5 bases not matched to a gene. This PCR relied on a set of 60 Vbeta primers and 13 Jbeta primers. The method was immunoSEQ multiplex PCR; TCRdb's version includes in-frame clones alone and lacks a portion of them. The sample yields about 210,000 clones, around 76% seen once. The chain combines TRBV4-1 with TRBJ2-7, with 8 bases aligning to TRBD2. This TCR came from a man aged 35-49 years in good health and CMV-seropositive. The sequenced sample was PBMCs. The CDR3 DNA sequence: TGCGCCAGCAGCCGCGGACTAGCCAGCGAGCAGTACTTC. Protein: CASSRGLASEQYF.